This record looks at one T cell receptor (beta chain) sequence and its context. This clonotype showed up many times. Its antigen is currently not known. Base qualities were left out, and no much larger clone turns up one base away. The sample belongs to a study of naive and memory T cell subsets listed by TCRdb under 2017. For the study in its entirety: Sorted naive and memory T cell subsets from peripheral blood were analyzed in the study using a UMI-based, open-source pipeline for TCR alpha and beta sequencing. The results of the functional CMV T cell responses matched the IgG serology results in every case. RNA was DNase-treated and reverse transcribed with TCR constant-region primers, mostly using SuperScript III. Overall study outcomes, separate from this receptor: A few larger clonotypes were present in naive repertoires, especially CD8 naive repertoires, and these clonotypes were possibly memory cells re-expressing CD45RA. A clonotype was defined as a single alpha or beta chain sequence rather than as a paired alpha/beta receptor. After error correction, only a single occurrence was seen for over 90% of naive TCR sequences, so much steeper abundance distributions were produced than in memory subsets. A power law was followed by TCR abundance, with an exponent that differed between naive and memory subsets but was consistent across the three individuals. RNA-based TCR counts may be influenced by expression changes linked to T cell activation and differentiation. In both CD4 and CD8 cells, the Gini index increased while Shannon and inverse Simpson diversity decreased from naive through CM, EM and EMRA. The repertoire findings for the naive and memory subsets could not be validated against a ground truth because none was available.

Preparation of the library involved UMI-ligation and nested PCR. To cover both TRBC1 and TRBC2, the beta constant-region primer consisted of an equimolar mix of two oligonucleotides. The ligated cDNA went through four rounds of PCR with nested alpha and beta constant-region primers together with the SP2 primer. A single-stranded oligonucleotide carrying the SP2 primer and a 12-nucleotide UMI was ligated to the 3' end of the cDNA by T4 RNA ligase 1. Incubation of the ligation reaction was carried out at 16 degrees C for about 18-25 hours. PCR2 was typically performed as a SYBR Green qPCR and was stopped at a predetermined threshold so that over-amplification was prevented. Every purification after the first one was done using Agencourt AMPure XP magnetic beads. Library amounts were measured by Qubit and library quality was assessed on a TapeStation, where the main peak was expected at around 650 bp. Pooled libraries were sequenced on an Illumina MiSeq with v2 2x251 paired-end kits, typically giving roughly 0.95-2.1 million reads per sample. Libraries were pooled at around 4 nM per sample, and about 5-7% PhiX was added to improve cluster recognition. On the authors' methods: Decombinator assigned V and J genes to Demultiplexor-processed FASTQ reads by tag matching, allowing a single base-pair mismatch. Collapsinator relied on UMIs to fix sequencing errors as well as frequency errors caused by PCR heterogeneity. CDR3Translator translated TCRs and extracted CDR3s from the conserved cysteine to the FGXG phenylalanine, flagging non-productive sequences. Repertoires were subsampled to equal numbers of UMI-defined TCRs before Gini, Shannon entropy and inverse Simpson indices were calculated. Power-law fits to clonotype abundance distributions were performed by maximum likelihood within the linear range. On one naive CD8 sample, the pipeline and MIGEC gave similar UMI counts, unique TCR numbers and clonal distributions. In one analysis, naive TCRs that were also found in any memory subset of the same donor were excluded from the naive repertoire. A set of roughly 6,600 CMV-associated CDR3 sequences, compiled from VDJdb and a published dataset, was used to search the repertoires. TCRdb reworked the public reads: Q25 trimming with fastp, MiXCR clone assembly, productive beta chains retained. Rows with one shared CDR3 protein collapse into an entry with the most common genes and DNA. TCRdb's processing, not the authors' own work, is the source of the V and J calls. The sample yields roughly 100,000 distinct CDR3 sequences; more than 12% were counted once. The top ten clones comprise approximately 3% of the sample.

Separate amplification of TCR alpha and beta chain libraries was performed from the second PCR step onward. To determine each donor's CMV status, fresh PBMCs were stimulated overnight with CMV viral lysate, and IFNgamma production from CD4+ T cells was then assessed. CD4 T cells were positively selected using Miltenyi beads, after which CD8 T cells were positively selected from the CD4-negative fraction. After staining for CD3, CD4, CD8, CD45RA, CD27 and a live/dead dye, cells were sorted on a BD Aria II into four subsets based on CD45RA and CD27. Blood was obtained from a few healthy volunteers, and the blood from each volunteer was fractionated into CD4 and CD8 T cells and subsequently into four differentiation subsets. Around 130 ml of peripheral blood was taken from each donor, and PBMC were separated by density-gradient centrifugation on Ficoll-Paque PLUS. After sorting, cells were lysed in RLT buffer, RNA was extracted using a Qiagen RNeasy kit, and the extracted RNA was stored at -80 degrees C.

CDR1 and CDR2, per the germline V gene, are SGHTA and FQGNSA. V trim: 5 bases; J trim: 5 bases; unmatched bases: 6. The CDR3, cysteine through phenylalanine, is 15 amino acids long. Here the CDR3 DNA is all that survives: 45 bases in frame from base 1. This receptor chain uses TRBV7-2 and TRBJ2-5, with 12 bases aligning to TRBD2. The clonotype was recovered from a human donor in good health. The specimen was naive CD8+ T cells from blood. The intended sense of this specimen's cell subset or site label: naive T cells, CD45RA high CD27+. The CDR3 region reads CASSHLAGGPETQYF. The DNA sequence reads TGTGCCAGCAGCCATCTAGCGGGGGGGCCTGAGACCCAGTACTTC. Reference TRBV7-2 and TRBJ2-5 genes cover what lies past the CDR3, so the full variable domain is GAGVSQSPSNKVTEKGKDVELRCDPISGHTALYWYRQSLGQGLEFLIYFQGNSAPDKSGLPSDRFSAERTGGSVSTLTIQRTQQEDSAVYLCASSHLAGGPETQYFGPGTRLLVL.